The T cell receptor (beta chain) under discussion was sequenced for a study of T cells in Graves' hyperthyroidism and ophthalmopathy. RNA transcripts served as the template for amplifying TCR beta CDR3 regions. A first-round RT-PCR of the TCR CDR3 used the HTBI primer set. TCRdb re-called the multiplex PCR reads through MiXCR, storing one row per CDR3 protein. Here the sample spans about 560,000 distinct CDR3 sequences, 14% being singletons. Notes on this clonotype: What it binds is not known.

The V end lost 4 bases, the J end lost 9 bases, and 11 bases lay between the germline ends. This CDR3 spans 12 amino acids. Germline V lookup: CDR1 SGHKS, CDR2 YYEKEE (reference sequence). Study findings and constraints: In the analysis, a 13 V-J model separated ophthalmopathy from stable hyperthyroidism. Blood shared most expanded thyroid clonotypes above 0.001.

An absence of ophthalmopathy progression within 18 months meant stable Graves' hyperthyroidism. The PBMCs had their origin in about 9.7 ml of fresh peripheral blood. The source of this sequence is a woman in her 40s with Graves' hyperthyroidism. The rearrangement uses TRBV5-5 and TRBJ2-1; weak D call: TRBD1 (6 bases). Specimen: blood. The DNA for the CDR3 is TGTGCCAGCAGCCCAGGGGTCGGTGAGCAGTTCTTC. Translating gives CASSPGVGEQFF.